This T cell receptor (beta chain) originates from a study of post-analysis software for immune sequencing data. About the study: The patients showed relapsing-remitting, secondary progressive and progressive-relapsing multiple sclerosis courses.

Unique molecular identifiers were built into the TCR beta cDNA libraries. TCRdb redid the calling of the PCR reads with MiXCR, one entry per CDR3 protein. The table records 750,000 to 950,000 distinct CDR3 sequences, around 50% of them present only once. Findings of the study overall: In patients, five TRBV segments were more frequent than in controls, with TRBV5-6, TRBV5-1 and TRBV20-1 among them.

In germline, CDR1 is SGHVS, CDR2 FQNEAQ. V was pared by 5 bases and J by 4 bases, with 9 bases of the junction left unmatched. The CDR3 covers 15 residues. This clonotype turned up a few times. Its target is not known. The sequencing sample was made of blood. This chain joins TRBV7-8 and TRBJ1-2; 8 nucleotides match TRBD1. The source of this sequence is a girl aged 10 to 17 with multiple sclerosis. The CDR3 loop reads CASSLGQGYGYGYTF. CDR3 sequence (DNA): TGTGCCAGCAGCCTAGGACAGGGATACGGCTATGGCTACACCTTC.